This TCR beta chain was recorded in a study of beta chain features in type 1 diabetes. The authors reverse transcribed all of the isolated RNA, so sequencing captured expressed TCRB transcripts. Method: immunoSEQ multiplex PCR; TCRdb's copy keeps in-frame clones and lacks some. The sample holds about 160,000 clones; 6.5% to 10% are singletons and the top ten take about 0.5%. This clone was counted only a few times. Its specificity is unknown. J was trimmed by 0 bases and V by 1 base; bases with no gene match: 5. Germline V gene sequence: CDR1 MGHRA, CDR2 YSYEKL. The CDR3 is 18 amino acids. Study-wide findings and caveats: TCRB CDR3s were moderately but significantly shorter in Type 1 diabetes patients in all four CD4+ subsets.

The chain combines TRBV4-1 with TRBJ2-1; 11 nucleotides align to TRBD2. The TCR was taken from a woman aged 18 to 35 with type 1 diabetes. Material: central memory CD4+ T cells from blood. CDR3 loop: CASSQALTSGSSYNEQFF. The CDR3 DNA reads TGCGCCAGCAGCCAAGCCTTAACTAGCGGGAGCTCCTACAATGAGCAGTTCTTC.